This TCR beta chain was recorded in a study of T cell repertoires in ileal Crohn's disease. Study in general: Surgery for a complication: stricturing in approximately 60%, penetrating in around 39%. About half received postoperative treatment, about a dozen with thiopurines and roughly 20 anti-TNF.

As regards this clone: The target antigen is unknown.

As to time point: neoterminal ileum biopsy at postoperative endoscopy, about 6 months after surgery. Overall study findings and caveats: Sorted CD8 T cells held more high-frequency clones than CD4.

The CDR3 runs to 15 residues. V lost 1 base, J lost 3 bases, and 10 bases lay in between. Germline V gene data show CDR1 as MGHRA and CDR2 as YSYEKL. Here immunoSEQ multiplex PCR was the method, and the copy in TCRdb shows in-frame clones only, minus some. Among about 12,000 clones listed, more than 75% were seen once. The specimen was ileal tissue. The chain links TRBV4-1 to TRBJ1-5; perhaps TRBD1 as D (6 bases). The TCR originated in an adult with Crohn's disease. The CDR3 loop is CASSQGGQANQPQHF. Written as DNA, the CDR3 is TGCGCCAGCAGCCAAGGGGGACAAGCCAATCAGCCCCAGCATTTT.